This T cell receptor beta chain emerged from a study of blood T cell repertoires in COVID-19. Study in general: Both acute and convalescent COVID-19 samples were obtained from the United States, Italy and Spain.

Germline V gives CDR1 SGHNT, CDR2 YYREEE (reference sequence). Deletions cut 0 bases from V and 0 bases from J, with 10 bases between. The CDR3 runs to 15 residues. Authors' data handling: Amplification with reference gene primers provided the estimates of nucleated cell counts. Libraries were prepared by immunoSEQ multiplex PCR; TCRdb keeps only in-frame clonotypes and omits some of them. The V and J calls and clone size are taken from that table; D and trimming were inferred from the DNA. The data show tens of thousands of clones, roughly 84% seen once. This chain connects TRBV5-4 to TRBJ2-7, with TRBD1 as a possible D gene (6 bases). Sequenced sample: peripheral blood. The sequence was collected from a man younger than 45 with COVID-19, enrolled during active disease. The CDR3 sequence: CASSLAQGSSYEQYF. CDR3 nucleotides: TGTGCCAGCAGCTTGGCGCAGGGGAGCTCCTACGAGCAGTACTTC.